This T cell receptor (beta chain) emerged from a study of blood T cell repertoires in COVID-19. Looking at the study overall: In each case, the material was cDNA or gDNA derived from T cells, B-cell-depleted T cells, or PBMCs.

J was trimmed by 4 bases and V by 0 bases; bases with no gene match: 10. Germline assignment: CDR1 SEHNR and CDR2 FQNEAQ (reference sequence). The CDR3 is 18 residues long. In the source study's methods: Amplification of reference gene primers provided the estimated nucleated cell counts. Assay used: immunoSEQ multiplex PCR; TCRdb lists only in-frame clones, some missing. That table is the source of V, J and clone size, and D and trimming were worked out from the DNA. Of around 56,000 clones listed, 70% to 75% were seen once; the top ten hold roughly 18%. Sample: peripheral blood. This clonotype was obtained from a woman aged 50 to 65 with active or convalescent COVID-19. V gene TRBV7-9 combines with J gene TRBJ2-1; 9 nucleotides line up with TRBD2. The CDR3 bases are TGTGCCAGCAGCTTAGCGAGTGCGCTAGCGGGACTTTACAATGAGCAGTTCTTC. This encodes CASSLASALAGLYNEQFF.